The 14 T cell receptor beta chains listed next were all sequenced from one sample in a study of shared clonotypes between healthy human individuals. The naive CD8 fraction comprised CD45RO-negative cells positively selected for CCR7 and excluded terminally differentiated effector memory CD45RA+ cells. TCRdb's table, derived via immunoSEQ multiplex PCR, lists solely in-frame clones and lacks some. The table includes approximately 600,000 clones, 95% detected once. Sequencing input: naive CD8+ T cells sorted from blood. These receptors came from a woman aged 30 to 39 in good health.

This chain connects TRBV7-8 to TRBJ1-5, with 8 bases identical to TRBD1. The length of the CDR3 is 18 residues. With 4 bases clipped from V and 5 bases from J, the junction kept 16 bases outside the gene matches. Germline CDR1 reads SGHVS; CDR2 reads FQNEAQ. The CDR3 nucleotides are TGTGCCAGCAGCTCTCGGGACGGTTTTTCGACAGGGGATCAGCCCCAGCATTTT. Translation: CASSSRDGFSTGDQPQHF.

This chain joins TRBV19 and TRBJ2-7, with 8 bases matching TRBD1. Germline trimming cut 7 bases from V and 6 bases from J; bases unmatched to any gene: 2. The CDR3 totals 11 residues. Germline V gene data show CDR1 as LNHDA and CDR2 as SQIVND (reference sequence). The CDR3 spells CASTQGAEQYF. The CDR3 coding sequence is TGTGCCAGTACCCAGGGGGCCGAGCAGTACTTC.

The chain joins TRBV18 to TRBJ2-7; the D is unclear. The CDR3 sequence is 15 residues long. Trimming removed 3 bases from V and 1 base from J, with 13 bases in between. Per the germline V gene, CDR1 is KGHSH and CDR2 is LQKENI. The CDR3 sequence: CASSPSSSTSYEQYF. CDR3 coding DNA: TGTGCCAGCTCACCGTCCTCTTCTACGTCCTACGAGCAGTACTTC.

The chain has TRBV9 and TRBJ2-7; the D is unclear. CDR1 is SGDLS, CDR2 YYNGEE, per germline. The CDR3 runs to 13 residues. V lost 0 bases and J 6 bases, leaving 10 bases between the germline ends. The CDR3 loop reads CASSVAILGEQYF. CDR3 DNA: TGTGCCAGCAGCGTAGCTATCCTTGGCGAGCAGTACTTC.

The chain links TRBV4-1 to TRBJ1-1; tentatively, D is TRBD1 (6 bases). This CDR3 comprises 13 residues. In germline, CDR1 is MGHRA, CDR2 YSYEKL. Trimming stripped 2 bases from V and 3 bases from J, with 7 bases between. The CDR3 sequence: CASSQTGYTEAFF. The CDR3 DNA is TGCGCCAGCAGCCAAACAGGGTACACTGAAGCTTTCTTT.

The chain has TRBV5-6 and TRBJ2-7; no firm D call. The germline V gene has CDR1 SGHDT and CDR2 YYEEEE. V gave up 4 bases and J gave up 7 bases, with 21 bases separating them. This CDR3 is built from 15 residues. The CDR3 nucleotides read TGTGCCAGCAGCACCGTGGCTGCCGCGTCGCGAGAGCAGTACTTC. It is translated as CASSTVAAASREQYF.

The chain couples TRBV6-6 to TRBJ1-1, with D hard to call. Germline CDR1 MNHNY, CDR2 SVGAGI (reference sequence). V shed 5 bases and J shed 7 bases, with 8 bases lying between them. This CDR3 spans 11 amino acids. The CDR3 is CASSDGLEAFF. The CDR3 DNA follows: TGTGCCAGCAGTGACGGGCTTGAAGCTTTCTTT.

The genes are TRBV19 and TRBJ1-5, with D possibly being TRBD1 (5 bases). Trimming shortened V by 1 base and J by 3 bases, and 13 bases separated the two germline ends. The CDR3 is made up of 16 amino acids. The germline gives CDR1 LNHDA, CDR2 SQIVND (reference sequence). The CDR3 sequence is CASSIGDSSANQPQHF. Written as DNA, the CDR3 is TGTGCCAGTAGTATAGGTGACAGCTCGGCCAATCAGCCCCAGCATTTT.

Remarks on this clone: This CDR3 is also generated by other DNA sequences in the sample. The rearrangement joins TRBV13 to TRBJ2-7; TRBD1 agrees at 9 bases. Germline CDR1 reads PRHDT; CDR2 reads FYEKMQ (reference sequence). Germline trimming cut 0 bases from V and 4 bases from J; bases unmatched to any gene: 1. This CDR3 spans 14 amino acids. CDR3 region: CASSLGTGGYEQYF. The CDR3 nucleotides are TGTGCCAGCAGCTTAGGGACAGGGGGTTACGAGCAGTACTTC.

This clone occurred once. Written as DNA, the CDR3 is TGTGCCAGCAGTATGGGCATACCTGGAAACACCATATATTTT. This codes for CASSMGIPGNTIYF. V usage is TRBV28 and J usage is TRBJ1-3; the D is unclear. Germline V gives CDR1 MDHEN, CDR2 SYDVKM. With 5 bases removed from V and 2 bases from J, the gap between germline ends came to 10 bases. The CDR3 totals 14 residues.

This CDR3 is CASSEGLWDGRSSYEQYF. The CDR3 nucleotides read TGTGCCAGCAGTGAAGGGTTATGGGACGGCCGAAGCTCCTACGAGCAGTACTTC. The chain recombines TRBV2 with TRBJ2-7; D may be TRBD1 or TRBD2 (5 bases each). From germline, CDR1 is SNHLY and CDR2 FYNNEI. The CDR3 runs to 18 residues. V was clipped by 1 base and J by 0 bases, with 19 bases between them.

The V gene is TRBV7-2, the J gene TRBJ2-7; D is undetermined. The length of the CDR3 is 16 residues. Per the germline V gene, CDR1 is SGHTA and CDR2 is FQGNSA. The V end was cut by 5 bases, the J end by 4 bases, with 21 bases between. The CDR3 DNA reads as TGTGCCAGCAGCCCCTACCTCACCAAAGGAGCGTACGAGCAGTACTTC. This codes for CASSPYLTKGAYEQYF.

The genes are TRBV7-8 and TRBJ2-7, with unresolved D. Trimming removed 5 bases at V and 4 bases at J, with 15 bases between. Germline CDR1 SGHVS, CDR2 FQNEAQ. The CDR3 sequence is 14 residues long. This CDR3 is CASSSLLSAYEQYF. The CDR3 coding sequence is TGTGCCAGCAGCAGCCTACTAAGCGCGTACGAGCAGTACTTC.

The genes are TRBV11-2 and TRBJ1-2; 8 bases agree with TRBD1. The CDR3 spans 17 residues. V dropped 2 bases and J dropped 1; count of bases not matched to a gene: 9. CDR1 is SGHAT, CDR2 FQNNGV, per germline. The CDR3, as DNA: TGTGCCAGCAGCTTAAAGGGGACAGGTTATTATAACTATGGCTACACCTTC. Translating gives CASSLKGTGYYNYGYTF.